This T cell receptor (beta chain) was sequenced for a study of cytomegalovirus exposure and HLA in healthy donors. Germline CDR1 reads MDHEN; CDR2 reads SYDVKM. Trimming left V 7 bases short and J 2 bases short, with 18 bases between. This CDR3 region has 15 residues. As regards this clone: Its antigen is unidentified.

Primers for the PCR totalled 60 Vbeta and 13 Jbeta. The method was immunoSEQ multiplex PCR; TCRdb's version includes in-frame clones alone and lacks a portion of them. The table lists under 150,000 clones, over 55% of them singletons, with 7.5% to 9% in the top ten. Study-level points and caveats: Later on, a genetic analysis was performed. It linked a missense variant in DCLRE1C with V- and J-gene trimming of TCR beta.

The sample consisted of PBMCs. This sequence joins TRBV28 and TRBJ2-7, with D possibly being TRBD2 (7 bases). The TCR was taken from a young man in good health and CMV-seropositive. CDR3 protein: CASTQGGVRTYEQYF. CDR3 sequence (DNA): TGTGCCAGCACCCAAGGGGGGGTAAGGACCTACGAGCAGTACTTC. Complete variable domain (other parts from reference TRBV28 and TRBJ2-7): DVKVTQSSRYLVKRTGEKVFLECVQDMDHENMFWYRQDPGLGLRLIYFSYDVKMKEKGDIPEGYSVSREKKERFSLILESASTNQTSMYLCASTQGGVRTYEQYFGPGTRLTVT.